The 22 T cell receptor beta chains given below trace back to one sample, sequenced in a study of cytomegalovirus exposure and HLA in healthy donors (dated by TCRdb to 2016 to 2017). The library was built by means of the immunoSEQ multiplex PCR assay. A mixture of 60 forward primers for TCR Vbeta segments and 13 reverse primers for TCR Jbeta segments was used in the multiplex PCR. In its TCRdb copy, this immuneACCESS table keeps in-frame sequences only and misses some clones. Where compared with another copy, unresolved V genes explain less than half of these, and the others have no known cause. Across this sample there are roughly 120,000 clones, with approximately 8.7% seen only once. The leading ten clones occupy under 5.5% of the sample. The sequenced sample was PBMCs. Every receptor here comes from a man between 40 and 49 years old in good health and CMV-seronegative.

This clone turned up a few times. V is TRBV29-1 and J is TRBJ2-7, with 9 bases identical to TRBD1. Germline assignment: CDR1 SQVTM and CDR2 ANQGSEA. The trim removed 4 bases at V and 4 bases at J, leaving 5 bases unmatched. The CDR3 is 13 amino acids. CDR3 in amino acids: CSVGGTGHYEQYF. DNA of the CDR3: TGCAGCGTTGGTGGGACAGGGCATTACGAGCAGTACTTC.

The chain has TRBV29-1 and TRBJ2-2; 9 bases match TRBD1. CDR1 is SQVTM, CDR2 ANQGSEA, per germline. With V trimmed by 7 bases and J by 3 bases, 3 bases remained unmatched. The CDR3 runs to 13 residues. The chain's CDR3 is CSGTGEDTGELFF. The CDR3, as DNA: TGCAGCGGGACAGGGGAGGACACCGGGGAGCTGTTTTTT.

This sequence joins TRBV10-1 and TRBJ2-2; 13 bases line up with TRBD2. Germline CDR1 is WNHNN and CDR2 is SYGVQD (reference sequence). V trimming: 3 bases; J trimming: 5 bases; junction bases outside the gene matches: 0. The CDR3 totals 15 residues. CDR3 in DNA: TGCGCCAGCAGTGAACTAGCGGGGGGGACCGGGGAGCTGTTTTTT. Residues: CASSELAGGTGELFF.

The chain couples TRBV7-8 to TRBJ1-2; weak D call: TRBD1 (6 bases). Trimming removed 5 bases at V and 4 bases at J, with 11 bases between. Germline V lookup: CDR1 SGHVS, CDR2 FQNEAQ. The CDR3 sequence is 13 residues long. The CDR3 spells CASSAGQTYGYTF. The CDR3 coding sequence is TGTGCCAGCAGCGCAGGACAGACCTATGGCTACACCTTC.

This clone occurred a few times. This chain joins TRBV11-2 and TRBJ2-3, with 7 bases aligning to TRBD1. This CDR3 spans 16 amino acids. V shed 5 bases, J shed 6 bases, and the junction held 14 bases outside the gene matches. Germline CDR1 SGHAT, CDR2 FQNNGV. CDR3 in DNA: TGTGCCAGCAGCAGAACAGGGGTAACCTCGTGGGATACGCAGTATTTT. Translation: CASSRTGVTSWDTQYF.

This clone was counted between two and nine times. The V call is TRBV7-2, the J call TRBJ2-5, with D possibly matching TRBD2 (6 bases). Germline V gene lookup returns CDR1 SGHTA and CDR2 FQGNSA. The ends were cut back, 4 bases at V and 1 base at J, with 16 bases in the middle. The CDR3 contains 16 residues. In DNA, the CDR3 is TGTGCCAGCAGCTCGTTCGCGAGCGGGTCCCAAGAGACCCAGTACTTC. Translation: CASSSFASGSQETQYF.

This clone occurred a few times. As DNA, the CDR3 is TGTGCCAGCAGTCCGGGACAGGGTTTAAACATTCAGTACTTC. It specifies CASSPGQGLNIQYF. The chain links TRBV6-5 to TRBJ2-4; 9 nucleotides agree with TRBD1. V shed 5 bases, J shed 6 bases, and the junction held 5 bases outside the gene matches. The CDR3 totals 14 residues. The germline CDR1 and CDR2 sequences are MNHEY and SVGAGI.

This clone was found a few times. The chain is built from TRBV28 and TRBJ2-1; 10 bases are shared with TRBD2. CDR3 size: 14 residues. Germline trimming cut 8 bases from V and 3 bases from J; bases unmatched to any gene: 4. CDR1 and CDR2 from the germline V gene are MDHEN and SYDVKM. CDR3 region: CASGSGGIYNEQFF. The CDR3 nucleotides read TGTGCCAGCGGTAGCGGGGGGATCTACAATGAGCAGTTCTTC.

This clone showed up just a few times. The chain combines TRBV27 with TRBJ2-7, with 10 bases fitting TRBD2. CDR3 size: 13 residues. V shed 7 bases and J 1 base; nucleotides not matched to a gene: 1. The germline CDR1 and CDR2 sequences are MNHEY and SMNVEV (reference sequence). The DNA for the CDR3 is TGTGCCAGCAAACTAGCGGGGTCCTACGAGCAGTACTTC. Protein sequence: CASKLAGSYEQYF.

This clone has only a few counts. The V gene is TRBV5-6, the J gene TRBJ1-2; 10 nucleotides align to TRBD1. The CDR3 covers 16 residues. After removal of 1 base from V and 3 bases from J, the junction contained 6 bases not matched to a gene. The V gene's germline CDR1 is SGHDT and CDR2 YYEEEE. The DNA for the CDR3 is TGTGCCAGCAGCTTGACGGACAGGGGGGGATACTATGGCTACACCTTC. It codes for CASSLTDRGGYYGYTF.

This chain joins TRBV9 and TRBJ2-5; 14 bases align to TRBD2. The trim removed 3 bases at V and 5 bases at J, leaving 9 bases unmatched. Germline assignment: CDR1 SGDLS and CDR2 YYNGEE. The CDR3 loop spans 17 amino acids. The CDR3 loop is CASSAETSGGAGETQYF. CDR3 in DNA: TGTGCCAGCAGCGCGGAGACTAGCGGGGGGGCGGGTGAGACCCAGTACTTC.

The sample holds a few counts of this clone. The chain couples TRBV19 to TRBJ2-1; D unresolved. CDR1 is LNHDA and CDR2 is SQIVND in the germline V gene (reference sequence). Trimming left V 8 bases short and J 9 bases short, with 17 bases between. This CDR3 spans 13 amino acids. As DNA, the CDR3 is TGTGCCAGTCGGGTGCCCGGTAGTAGTGAGCAGTTCTTC. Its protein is CASRVPGSSEQFF.

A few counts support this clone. In DNA form, the CDR3 reads TGTGCCAGCAGTTACAGGGGGTTCAATCAGCCCCAGCATTTT. Its protein is CASSYRGFNQPQHF. The V and J genes are TRBV27 and TRBJ1-5, with 8 bases matching TRBD1. Germline loops: CDR1 MNHEY, CDR2 SMNVEV (reference sequence). V lost 4 bases, J lost 3 bases, and 2 bases stayed unmatched. The length of the CDR3 is 14 residues.

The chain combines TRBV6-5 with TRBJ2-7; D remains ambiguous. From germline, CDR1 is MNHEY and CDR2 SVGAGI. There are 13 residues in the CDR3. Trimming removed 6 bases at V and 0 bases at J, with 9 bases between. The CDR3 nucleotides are TGTGCCAGCAGGGTCCCCAGCTCCTACGAGCAGTACTTC. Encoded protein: CASRVPSSYEQYF.

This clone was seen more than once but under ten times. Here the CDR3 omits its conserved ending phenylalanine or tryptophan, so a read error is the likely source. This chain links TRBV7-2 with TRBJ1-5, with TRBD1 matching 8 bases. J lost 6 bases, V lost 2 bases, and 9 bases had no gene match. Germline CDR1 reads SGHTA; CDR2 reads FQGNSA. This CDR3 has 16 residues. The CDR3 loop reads CASSLNQQGGGQPQHV. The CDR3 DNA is TGTGCCAGCAGCTTAAACCAACAGGGGGGGGGTCAGCCCCAGCATGTT.

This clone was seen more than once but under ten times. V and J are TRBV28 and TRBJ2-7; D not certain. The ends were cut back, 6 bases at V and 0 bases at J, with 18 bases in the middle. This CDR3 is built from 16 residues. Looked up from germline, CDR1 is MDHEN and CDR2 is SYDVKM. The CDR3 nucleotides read TGTGCCAGCAGCCGCATACCAGAATTAAGCTCCTACGAGCAGTACTTC. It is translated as CASSRIPELSSYEQYF.

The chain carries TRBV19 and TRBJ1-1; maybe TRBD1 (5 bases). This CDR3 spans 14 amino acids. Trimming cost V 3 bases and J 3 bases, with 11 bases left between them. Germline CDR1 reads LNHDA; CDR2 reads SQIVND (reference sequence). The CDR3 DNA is TGTGCCAGTAGTATTTCTCCAGGGCACACTGAAGCTTTCTTT. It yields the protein CASSISPGHTEAFF.

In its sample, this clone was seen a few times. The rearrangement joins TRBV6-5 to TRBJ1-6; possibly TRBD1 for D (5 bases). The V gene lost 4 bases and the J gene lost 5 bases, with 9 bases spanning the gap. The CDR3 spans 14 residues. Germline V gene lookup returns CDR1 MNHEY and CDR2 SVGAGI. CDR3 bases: TGTGCCAGCAGTTTGGGGCGGCATAATTCACCCCTCCACTTT. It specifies CASSLGRHNSPLHF.

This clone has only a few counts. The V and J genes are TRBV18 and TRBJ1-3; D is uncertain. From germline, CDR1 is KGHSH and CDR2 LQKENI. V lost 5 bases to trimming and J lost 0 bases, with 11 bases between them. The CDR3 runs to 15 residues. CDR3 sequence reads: CASSSRHSSGNTIYF. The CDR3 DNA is TGTGCCAGCTCATCAAGACACAGCTCTGGAAACACCATATATTTT.

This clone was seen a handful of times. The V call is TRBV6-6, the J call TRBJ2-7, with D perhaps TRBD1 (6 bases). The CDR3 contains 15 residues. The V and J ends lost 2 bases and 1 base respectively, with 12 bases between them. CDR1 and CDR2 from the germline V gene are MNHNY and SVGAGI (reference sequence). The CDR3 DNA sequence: TGTGCCAGCAGTTACACTATCAGGGGATCCTACGAGCAGTACTTC. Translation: CASSYTIRGSYEQYF.

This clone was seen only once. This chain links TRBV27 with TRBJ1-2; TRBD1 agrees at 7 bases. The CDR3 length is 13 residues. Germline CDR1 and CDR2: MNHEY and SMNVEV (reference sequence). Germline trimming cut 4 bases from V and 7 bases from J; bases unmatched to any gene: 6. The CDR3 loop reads CASSYLGDSGYTF. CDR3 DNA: TGTGCCAGCAGTTACCTAGGGGACAGTGGCTACACCTTC.

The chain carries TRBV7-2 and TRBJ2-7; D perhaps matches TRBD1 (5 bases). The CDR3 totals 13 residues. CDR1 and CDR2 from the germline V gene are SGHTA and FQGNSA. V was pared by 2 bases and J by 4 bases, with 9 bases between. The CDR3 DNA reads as TGTGCCAGCAGCTTAATCCAGGGTTACGAGCAGTACTTC. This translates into CASSLIQGYEQYF.